One T cell receptor (beta chain) is described in this entry. What it recognizes is unknown. The sample originates from a study of CD8 T cells in ankylosing spondylitis. The TCR beta libraries were generated through quantitative 5'-RACE incorporating molecular barcodes. MiXCR, applied by TCRdb to the 5' RACE reads, yields one record per CDR3 protein. The table has roughly 470,000 distinct CDR3 sequences, about 25% seen once. Study results and limitations: Seemingly characteristic of ankylosing spondylitis blood was a TCR beta motif consisting of about 8 highly homologous variants. Existing reports had already noted some motif variants in reactive arthritis synovial fluid and blood.

V was pared by 2 bases and J by 1 base, with 3 bases between. Germline V gene data show CDR1 as SNHLY and CDR2 as FYNNEI. The CDR3 is made up of 13 amino acids. This clonotype was sampled from a male donor with ankylosing spondylitis. Sequencing was performed on blood, either unsorted or a sorted T cell fraction (not recorded which). The chain combines TRBV2 with TRBJ2-1; D is unresolved. The CDR3 DNA reads TGTGCCAGCAGTGAAAATTCCTACAATGAGCAGTTCTTC. This sequence encodes CASSENSYNEQFF.